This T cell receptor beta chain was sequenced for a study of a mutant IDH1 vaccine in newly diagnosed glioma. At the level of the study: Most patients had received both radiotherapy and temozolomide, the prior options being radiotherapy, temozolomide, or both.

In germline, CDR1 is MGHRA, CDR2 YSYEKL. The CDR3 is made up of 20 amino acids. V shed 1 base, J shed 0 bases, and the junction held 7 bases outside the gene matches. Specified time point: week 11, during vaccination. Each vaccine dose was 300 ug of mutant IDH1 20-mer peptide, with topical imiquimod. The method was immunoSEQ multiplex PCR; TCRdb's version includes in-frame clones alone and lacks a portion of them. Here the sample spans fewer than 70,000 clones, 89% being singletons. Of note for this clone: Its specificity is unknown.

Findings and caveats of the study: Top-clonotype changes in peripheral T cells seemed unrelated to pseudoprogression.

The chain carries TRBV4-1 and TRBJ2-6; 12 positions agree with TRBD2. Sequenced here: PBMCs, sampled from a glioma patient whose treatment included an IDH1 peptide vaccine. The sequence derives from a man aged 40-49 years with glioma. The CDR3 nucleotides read TGCGCCAGCAGCCAAGGGGGGACTAGCGGGCTCAACTCTGGGGCCAACGTCCTGACTTTC. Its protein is CASSQGGTSGLNSGANVLTF.